The T cell receptor delta chain under discussion was sequenced for a study of gamma-delta T cells after stem cell transplantation. TCRdb used CATT to re-call clones from the RT-PCR reads. The sample lists 12,000 or so delta-chain clones, 1% to 1.5% occurring once. This clone was found a few times. TCRdb shows a much larger clone's protein in place of this DNA's translation, and the two differ at residue 15, likely through a read error; the protein shown is translated from the DNA. The V gene's germline CDR1 is GEAIGNYY and CDR2 EKD. This CDR3 contains 19 residues. This TCR was sampled from a human donor. It is not recorded whose cells these are; they may come from a transplant donor. V usage is TRDV2 and J usage is TRDJ1; 13 bases align to TRDD3. Sequenced input: gamma-delta T cells. The CDR3 is CACDTLLGDTPLNTNKLIF. CDR3 sequence (DNA): TGTGCCTGTGACACTCTACTGGGGGATACGCCCTTGAACACCAATAAACTCATCTTT.